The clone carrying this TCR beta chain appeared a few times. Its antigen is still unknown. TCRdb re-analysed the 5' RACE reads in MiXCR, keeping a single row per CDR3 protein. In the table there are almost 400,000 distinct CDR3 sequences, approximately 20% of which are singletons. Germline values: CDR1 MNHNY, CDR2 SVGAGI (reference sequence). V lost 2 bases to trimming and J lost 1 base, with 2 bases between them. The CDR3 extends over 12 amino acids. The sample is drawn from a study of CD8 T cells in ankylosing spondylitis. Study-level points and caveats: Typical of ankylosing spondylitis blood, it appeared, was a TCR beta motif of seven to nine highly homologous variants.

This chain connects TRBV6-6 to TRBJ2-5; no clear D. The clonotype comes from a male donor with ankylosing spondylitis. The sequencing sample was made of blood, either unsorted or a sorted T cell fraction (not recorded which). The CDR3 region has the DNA TGTGCCAGCAGTTACATCCAAGAGACCCAGTACTTC. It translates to CASSYIQETQYF.